This T cell receptor beta chain was recorded in a study of radiotherapy plus CTLA-4 blockade in lung cancer. Across the study: Of the patients, roughly 17% showed objective responses and approximately 34% attained disease control. Study-level findings and limits: Peripheral blood showed expansion of tumor-derived TCR clones after radiotherapy and ipilimumab.

A note on this clone: What it binds is unknown.

CDR1 and CDR2 (germline): MNHNY, SVGAGI (reference sequence). Losses at the gene ends were 8 bases for V and 4 bases for J; bases not matched to a gene: 6. This CDR3 is built from 14 residues. This table comes from immunoSEQ multiplex PCR, and its TCRdb copy is limited to in-frame clones, with some not included. The data contain roughly 50,000 clones, about 88% of them singletons. This clonotype was obtained from a human donor with non-small cell lung cancer whose response to radiotherapy plus ipilimumab could not be evaluated. V gene TRBV6-6 combines with J gene TRBJ2-2, with 8 bases matching TRBD2. The starting material was peripheral blood, obtained from a patient treated with radiotherapy plus ipilimumab. DNA of the CDR3: TGTGCCAGCTCAGCGGGGGTTGTCACCGGGGAGCTGTTTTTT. Amino acid sequence: CASSAGVVTGELFF.